This TCR beta chain was documented in a study of cytomegalovirus exposure and HLA in healthy donors. 13 Jbeta primers and 60 Vbeta primers were used for the PCR. The method was immunoSEQ multiplex PCR; TCRdb's version includes in-frame clones alone and lacks a portion of them. The table lists some 190,000 clones, around 85% of them singletons. The length of the CDR3 is 18 residues. Germline V gene sequence: CDR1 MNHNS, CDR2 SASEGT. V was cut by 0 bases and J by 5 bases, with 19 bases left in between. This clone was detected only once. Sample: PBMCs. V is TRBV6-1 and J is TRBJ2-2; perhaps TRBD1 as D (5 bases). This clonotype was obtained from a boy between 2 and 10 years old in good health and CMV-seronegative. CDR3 in amino acids: CASSEALQGESYTGELFF. In nucleotides, the CDR3 is TGTGCCAGCAGTGAAGCTCTCCAGGGCGAGAGTTATACCGGGGAGCTGTTTTTT.